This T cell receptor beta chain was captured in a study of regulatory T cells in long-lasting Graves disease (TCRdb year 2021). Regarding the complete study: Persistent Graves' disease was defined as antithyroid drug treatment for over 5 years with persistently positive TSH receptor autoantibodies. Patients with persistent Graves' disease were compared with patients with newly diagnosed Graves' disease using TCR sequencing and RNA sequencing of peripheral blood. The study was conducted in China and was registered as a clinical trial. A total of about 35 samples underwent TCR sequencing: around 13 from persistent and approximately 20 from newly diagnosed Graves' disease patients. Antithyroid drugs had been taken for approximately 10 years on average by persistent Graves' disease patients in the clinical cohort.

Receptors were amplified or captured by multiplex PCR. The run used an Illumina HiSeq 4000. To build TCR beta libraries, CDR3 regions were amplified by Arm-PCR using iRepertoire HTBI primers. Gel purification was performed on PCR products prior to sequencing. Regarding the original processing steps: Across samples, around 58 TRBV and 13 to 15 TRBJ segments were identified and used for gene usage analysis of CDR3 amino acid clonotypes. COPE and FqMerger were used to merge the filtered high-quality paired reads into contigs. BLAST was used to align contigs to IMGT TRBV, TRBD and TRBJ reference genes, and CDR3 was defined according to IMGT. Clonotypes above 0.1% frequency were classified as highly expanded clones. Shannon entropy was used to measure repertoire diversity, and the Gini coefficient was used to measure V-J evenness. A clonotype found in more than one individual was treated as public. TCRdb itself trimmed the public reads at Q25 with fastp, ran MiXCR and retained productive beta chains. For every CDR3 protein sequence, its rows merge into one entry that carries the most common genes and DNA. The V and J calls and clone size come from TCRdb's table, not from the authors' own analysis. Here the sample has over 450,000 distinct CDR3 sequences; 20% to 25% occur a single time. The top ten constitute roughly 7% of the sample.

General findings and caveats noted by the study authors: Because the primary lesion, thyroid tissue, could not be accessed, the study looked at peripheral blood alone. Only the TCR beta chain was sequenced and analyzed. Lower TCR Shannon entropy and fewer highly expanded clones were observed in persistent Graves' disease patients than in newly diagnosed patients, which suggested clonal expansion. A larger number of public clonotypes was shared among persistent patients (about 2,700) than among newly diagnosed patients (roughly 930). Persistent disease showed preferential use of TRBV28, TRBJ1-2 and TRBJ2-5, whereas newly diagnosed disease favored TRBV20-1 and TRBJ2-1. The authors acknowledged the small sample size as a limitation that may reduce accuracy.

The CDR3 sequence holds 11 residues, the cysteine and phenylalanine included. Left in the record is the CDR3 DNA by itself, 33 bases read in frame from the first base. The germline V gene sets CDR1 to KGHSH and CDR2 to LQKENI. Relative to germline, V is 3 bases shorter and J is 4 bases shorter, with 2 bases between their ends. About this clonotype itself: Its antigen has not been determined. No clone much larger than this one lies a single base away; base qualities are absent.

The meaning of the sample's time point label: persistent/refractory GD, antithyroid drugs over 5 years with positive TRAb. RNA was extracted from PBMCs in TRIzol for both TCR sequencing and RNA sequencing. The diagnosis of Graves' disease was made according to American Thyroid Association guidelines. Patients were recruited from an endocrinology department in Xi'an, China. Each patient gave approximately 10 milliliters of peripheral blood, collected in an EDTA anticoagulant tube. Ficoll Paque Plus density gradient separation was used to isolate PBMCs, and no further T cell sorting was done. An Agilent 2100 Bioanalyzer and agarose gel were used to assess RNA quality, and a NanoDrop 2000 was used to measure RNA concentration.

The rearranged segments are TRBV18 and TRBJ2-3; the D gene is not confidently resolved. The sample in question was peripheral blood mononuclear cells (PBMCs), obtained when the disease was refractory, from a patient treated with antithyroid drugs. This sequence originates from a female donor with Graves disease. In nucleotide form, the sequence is TGTGCCAGCTCACCGCCAGATACGCAGTATTTT. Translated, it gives CASSPPDTQYF.